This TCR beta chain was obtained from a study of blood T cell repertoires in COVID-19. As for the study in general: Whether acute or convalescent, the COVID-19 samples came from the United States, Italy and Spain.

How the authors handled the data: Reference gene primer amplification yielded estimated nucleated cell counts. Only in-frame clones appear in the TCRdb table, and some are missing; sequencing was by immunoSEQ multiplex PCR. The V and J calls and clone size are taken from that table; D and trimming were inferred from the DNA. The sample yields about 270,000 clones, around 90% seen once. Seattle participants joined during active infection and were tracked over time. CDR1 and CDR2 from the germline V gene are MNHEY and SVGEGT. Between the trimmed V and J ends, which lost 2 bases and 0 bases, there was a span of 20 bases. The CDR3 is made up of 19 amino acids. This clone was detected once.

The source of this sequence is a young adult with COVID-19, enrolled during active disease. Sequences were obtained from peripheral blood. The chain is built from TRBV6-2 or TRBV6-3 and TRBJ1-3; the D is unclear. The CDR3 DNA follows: TGTGCCAGCAGTTACGAGAGCGGCAGTGTCGAGTACTCTGGAAACACCATATATTTT. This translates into CASSYESGSVEYSGNTIYF.